This paragraph reports one T cell receptor beta chain. This entry is derived from a study of blood T cell repertoires in COVID-19. Study overall: What the recovered Cohort 3 donors had was two negative PCRs, clearance, or symptom resolution.

Participants were aged about 18 to 90 years, lived in roughly 23 US areas, and enrolled virtually. Cohorts were determined from participant-reported clinical history. From germline, CDR1 is PRHDT and CDR2 FYEKMQ (reference sequence). This CDR3 has 17 residues. Trimming cost V 2 bases and J 1 base; bases outside gene matches: 7. Methods used by the authors: Quantification of nucleated cells was approximated via reference gene primer amplification. Sequenced by immunoSEQ multiplex PCR; TCRdb stores in-frame clones only, minus some. Clonal size and the V and J genes are those of that table, whereas D and trimming came from the DNA. Of approximately 210,000 clones in the sample, around 87% were seen once.

Sequencing was done on a sample of PBMCs or T cells enriched from blood (not recorded which). V is TRBV13 and J is TRBJ2-3; 9 bases are shared with TRBD2. This receptor was obtained from a man aged 25 to 40 in a cohort exposed to, infected with or recovered from COVID-19 (not recorded which). The CDR3 coding sequence is TGTGCCAGCAGCTTACGGTCTAGCGGGGCCCGCACAGATACGCAGTATTTT. Translating gives CASSLRSSGARTDTQYF.